This entry is about one T cell receptor beta chain. TCRdb's copy holds only in-frame clones and misses some; the assay was immunoSEQ multiplex PCR. The sample lists some 150,000 clones, under 85% occurring once. Germline values: CDR1 SNHLY, CDR2 FYNNEI. The CDR3 consists of 13 residues. Trimming shortened V by 3 bases and J by 5 bases, and 10 bases separated the two germline ends. This sample is drawn from a study of blood T cell repertoires in COVID-19. Study summary: The samples span acute and convalescent COVID-19 from the United States, Italy and Spain.

Sequencing input: peripheral blood. This clonotype was obtained from a woman aged 80 or over in a cohort sampled during active or convalescent COVID-19. The chain couples TRBV2 to TRBJ2-5; weak D call: TRBD2 (5 bases). CDR3 nucleotides: TGTGCCAGCAGTGACCCCGGGGAGGAGACCCAGTACTTC. Its translation is CASSDPGEETQYF. Full variable domain (outside the CDR3, taken from reference TRBV2 and TRBJ2-5): EPEVTQTPSHQVTQMGQEVILRCVPISNHLYFYWYRQILGQKVEFLVSFYNNEISEKSEIFDDQFSVERPDGSNFTLKIRSTKLEDSAMYFCASSDPGEETQYFGPGTRLLVL.